A selection of T cell receptor beta chains follows, all from one sample in a study of T cell responses to AZD1222 COVID-19 vaccine. The table came from immunoSEQ multiplex PCR; TCRdb's copy has only in-frame clones and leaves some out. The sample carries nearly 95,000 clones, 85% to 90% recorded once. The starting material was peripheral blood, obtained 28 days after the second AZD1222 dose. The source of these receptors is an adult who received the AZD1222 COVID-19 vaccine. Each CDR3 is given with its conserved first and last residue. Each record gives: V gene, J gene, D gene, clone size, CDR3 DNA, CDR3 protein. A D gene is named only where the DNA matches it firmly. Size is stated for part of the rows, as once, few or many counts, or as a class when the clone is expanded.

v_gene: TRBV29-1
j_gene: TRBJ2-1
d_gene: NA
abundance: few
CDR3nt: TGCAGCGTTGAAGGGACCTCAGGTGCCAATGAGCAGTTCTTC
CDR3aa: CSVEGTSGANEQFF

v_gene: TRBV6-6
j_gene: TRBJ1-1
d_gene: NA
abundance: NA
CDR3nt: TGTGCCAGCAGTTACTCCGTAACAGTGGGGAACACTGAAGCTTTCTTT
CDR3aa: CASSYSVTVGNTEAFF

v_gene: TRBV11-2
j_gene: TRBJ2-1
d_gene: NA
abundance: NA
CDR3nt: TGTGCCAGCAGCTCAGGGCTACAGAACAATGAGCAGTTCTTC
CDR3aa: CASSSGLQNNEQFF

v_gene: TRBV4-2
j_gene: TRBJ2-5
d_gene: NA
abundance: NA
CDR3nt: TGTGCCAGCAGCCAAGGAAAGGAACTTAGGGAGACCCAGTACTTC
CDR3aa: CASSQGKELRETQYF

v_gene: TRBV11-2
j_gene: TRBJ1-2
d_gene: NA
abundance: few
CDR3nt: TGTGCCAGCAGCTTAGGGGCCAGACAAAACTATGGCTACACCTTC
CDR3aa: CASSLGARQNYGYTF

v_gene: TRBV2
j_gene: TRBJ1-2
d_gene: NA
abundance: NA
CDR3nt: TGTGCCAGCAGTGAGTCGGACAGACTCTATGGCTACACCTTC
CDR3aa: CASSESDRLYGYTF

v_gene: TRBV28
j_gene: TRBJ1-2
d_gene: NA
abundance: NA
CDR3nt: TGTGCCAGCAGTTTTTCTAGGTTGATTAACTATGGCTACACCTTC
CDR3aa: CASSFSRLINYGYTF

v_gene: TRBV16
j_gene: TRBJ1-4
d_gene: TRBD1
abundance: NA
CDR3nt: TGTGCCAGCAGCCAATCGAACGGACAGGGCAATGAAAAACTGTTTTTT
CDR3aa: CASSQSNGQGNEKLFF

v_gene: TRBV13
j_gene: TRBJ1-1
d_gene: TRBD1
abundance: NA
CDR3nt: TGTGCCAGCAGCTCATACGCAGAGGGGACAGGGAGGGGAAACACTGAAGCTTTCTTT
CDR3aa: CASSSYAEGTGRGNTEAFF

v_gene: TRBV6-1
j_gene: TRBJ2-4
d_gene: NA
abundance: once
CDR3nt: TGTGCCAGCAGTCAACAGGTGGCGGGAAACATTCAGTACTTC
CDR3aa: CASSQQVAGNIQYF

v_gene: TRBV6-2/TRBV6-3
j_gene: TRBJ1-6
d_gene: NA
abundance: NA
CDR3nt: TGTGCCAGCAGTTACCCAACTCCCGGGACCGCGAGGAAGGGGAATGATTCACCCCTCCACTTT
CDR3aa: CASSYPTPGTARKGNDSPLHF

v_gene: TRBV5-1
j_gene: TRBJ2-1
d_gene: NA
abundance: NA
CDR3nt: TGCGCCAGCAGCTTTGATATCTACAATGAGCAGTTCTTC
CDR3aa: CASSFDIYNEQFF

v_gene: TRBV7-2
j_gene: TRBJ2-7
d_gene: TRBD1
abundance: NA
CDR3nt: TGTGCCAGCAGCTTTCGACAGGGGAACTCCTACGAGCAGTACTTC
CDR3aa: CASSFRQGNSYEQYF

v_gene: TRBV9
j_gene: TRBJ2-1
d_gene: TRBD2
abundance: once
CDR3nt: TGTGCCAGCAGCGTAGGTAGTAGCGGGGTGAGGAAGCAGTTCTTC
CDR3aa: CASSVGSSGVRKQFF

v_gene: TRBV7-2
j_gene: TRBJ2-7
d_gene: NA
abundance: NA
CDR3nt: TGTGCCAGCAGCCTCGATAGTAGGGGTTACGAGCAGTACTTC
CDR3aa: CASSLDSRGYEQYF

v_gene: TRBV6-5
j_gene: TRBJ1-2
d_gene: NA
abundance: once
CDR3nt: TGTGCCAGCAGCGGACAGAACTATGGCTACACCTTC
CDR3aa: CASSGQNYGYTF

v_gene: TRBV5-6
j_gene: TRBJ1-1
d_gene: NA
abundance: NA
CDR3nt: TGTGCCAGCAGCTTGTGGGAATCTAACACTGAAGCTTTCTTT
CDR3aa: CASSLWESNTEAFF

v_gene: TRBV18
j_gene: TRBJ2-5
d_gene: NA
abundance: NA
CDR3nt: TGTGCCAGCTCACAGCAAGAGACCCAGTACTTC
CDR3aa: CASSQQETQYF

v_gene: TRBV4-2
j_gene: TRBJ2-5
d_gene: NA
abundance: once
CDR3nt: TGTGCCAGCGGGCGGGACCAGAAAGAGACCCAGTACTTC
CDR3aa: CASGRDQKETQYF

v_gene: TRBV10-3
j_gene: TRBJ1-5
d_gene: TRBD1
abundance: NA
CDR3nt: TGTGCCATCAGTGAGTACAGGGGTGGGCAGCCCCAGCATTTT
CDR3aa: CAISEYRGGQPQHF

v_gene: TRBV9
j_gene: TRBJ2-7
d_gene: NA
abundance: NA
CDR3nt: TGTGCCAGCAGCGTAGCAGGGGCAACGTTTGGCGAGCAGTACTTC
CDR3aa: CASSVAGATFGEQYF

v_gene: TRBV5-4
j_gene: TRBJ1-1
d_gene: TRBD1
abundance: NA
CDR3nt: TGTGCCAGCAGCTACTCTCAGGGGGCGAACACTGAAGCTTTCTTT
CDR3aa: CASSYSQGANTEAFF